This T cell receptor (beta chain) originates from a study of blood T cell repertoires in COVID-19. Method: immunoSEQ multiplex PCR; TCRdb's copy keeps in-frame clones and lacks some. The table shows 110,000 to 150,000 clones, with around 89% occurring only once. This clonotype originated in a man in his 60s with active or convalescent COVID-19. Sequencing used peripheral blood.

The CDR3 nucleotides are TGTGCCAGCAGCTCTAAGACCGGGACAGAAAACATTCAGTACTTC. Translating gives CASSSKTGTENIQYF. The chain links TRBV5-4 to TRBJ2-4, with TRBD1 matching over 7 bases. The germline CDR1 and CDR2 sequences are SGHNT and YYREEE (reference sequence). This CDR3 has 15 amino acids. Unmatched junction bases numbered 8, after V lost 3 bases and J lost 5 bases.